The clone carrying this TCR beta chain was seen only once. TCRdb's table, derived via immunoSEQ multiplex PCR, lists solely in-frame clones and lacks some. The sample lists 90,000 to 100,000 clones; around 81% were seen once. This record belongs to a study of blood T cell repertoires in COVID-19. About the research overall: Specimens from acute and convalescent COVID-19 originated in the United States, Italy and Spain. Sources were T cells, B-cell-depleted T cells, or PBMCs; the material itself was cDNA or gDNA.

V lost 0 bases to trimming and J lost 4 bases; unmatched junction nucleotides: 6. CDR3 length: 15 amino acids. Germline CDR1 is SQVTM and CDR2 is ANQGSEA. The V call is TRBV29-1, the J call TRBJ1-2, with 9 positions matching TRBD1. This TCR came from a man in his fifties or sixties with acute or convalescent COVID-19. The sample taken for sequencing was peripheral blood. The CDR3 sequence is CSVEDRDRDLYGYTF. In DNA form, the CDR3 reads TGCAGCGTTGAAGACCGGGACAGGGACCTCTATGGCTACACCTTC.